This T cell receptor (beta chain) was profiled in a study of Ad26.COV2.S vaccination and SARS-CoV-2 variants. Study context: The vaccine Ad26.COV2.S was put into the muscle once, or twice with 56 days between.

The treatment is: roughly 20 received Ad26.COV2.S at low or high dose, single or two shots; about 5 received placebo; per-sample allocation not given. Day 63 after the first injection of vaccine or placebo was the sampling time. Ad26 vector vaccine expressed Wuhan-strain SARS-CoV-2 spike. Findings of the study overall: People given the vaccine had a wider spike-specific TCR breadth than placebo recipients did.

About this clone: Its antigen is unidentified.

Per the germline V gene, CDR1 is SGHVS and CDR2 is FNYEAQ. Trimming removed 3 bases from V and 3 bases from J; junction bases left unmatched: 10. The CDR3 runs to 18 residues. The method was immunoSEQ multiplex PCR; TCRdb's version includes in-frame clones alone and lacks a portion of them. The sample carries 380,000 or so clones, around 82% recorded once. The receptor's source is a person between 18 and 65 years old who received the Ad26.COV2.S COVID-19 vaccine or a placebo. Sequencing used peripheral blood, obtained in a trial of Ad26.COV2.S vaccine versus placebo. The rearrangement uses TRBV7-6 and TRBJ2-1; 11 nucleotides match TRBD2. CDR3 loop: CASSFLLAGGTYYNEQFF. Written as DNA, the CDR3 is TGTGCCAGCAGCTTTCTCCTAGCGGGAGGAACATACTACAATGAGCAGTTCTTC.